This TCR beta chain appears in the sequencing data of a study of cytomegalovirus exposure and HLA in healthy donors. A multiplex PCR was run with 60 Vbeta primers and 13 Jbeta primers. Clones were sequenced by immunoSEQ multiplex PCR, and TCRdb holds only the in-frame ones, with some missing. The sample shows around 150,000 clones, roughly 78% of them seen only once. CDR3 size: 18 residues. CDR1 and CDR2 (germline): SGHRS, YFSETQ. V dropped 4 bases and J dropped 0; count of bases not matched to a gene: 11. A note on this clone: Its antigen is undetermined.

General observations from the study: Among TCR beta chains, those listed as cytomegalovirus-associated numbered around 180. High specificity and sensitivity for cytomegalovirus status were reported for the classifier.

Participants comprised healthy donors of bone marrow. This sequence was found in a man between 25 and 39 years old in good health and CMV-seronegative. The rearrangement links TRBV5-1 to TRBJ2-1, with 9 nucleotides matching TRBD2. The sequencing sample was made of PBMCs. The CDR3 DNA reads TGCGCCAGCAGCAAGACCGGGACTAGCCTAAGCTCCTACAATGAGCAGTTCTTC. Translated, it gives CASSKTGTSLSSYNEQFF.